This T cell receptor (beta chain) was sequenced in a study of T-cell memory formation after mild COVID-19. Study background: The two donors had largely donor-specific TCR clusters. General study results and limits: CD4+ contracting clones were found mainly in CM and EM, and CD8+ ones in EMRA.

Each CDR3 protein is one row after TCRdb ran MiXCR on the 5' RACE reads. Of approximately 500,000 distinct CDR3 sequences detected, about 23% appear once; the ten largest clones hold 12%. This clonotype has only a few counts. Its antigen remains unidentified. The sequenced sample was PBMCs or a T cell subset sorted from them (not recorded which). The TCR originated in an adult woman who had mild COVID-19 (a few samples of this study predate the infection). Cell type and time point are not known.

The CDR3: CASLAGTVNTEAFF. In DNA, the CDR3 is TGTGCCAGCCTGGCCGGGACAGTGAACACTGAAGCTTTCTTT. The chain has TRBV7-2 and TRBJ1-1, with TRBD1 matching over 7 bases. CDR1 and CDR2 from the germline V gene are SGHTA and FQGNSA. The CDR3 loop spans 14 amino acids. With V trimmed by 8 bases and J by 0 bases, 6 bases remained unmatched.